This T cell receptor beta chain came from a study of blood T cell repertoires in COVID-19. Across the whole study: Samples taken during acute and convalescent COVID-19 were collected in the United States, Italy and Spain.

V was trimmed by 0 bases and J by 3 bases, leaving 14 bases between them. Germline CDR1 and CDR2: SGDLS and YYNGEE. This CDR3 is built from 16 residues. The assay was immunoSEQ multiplex PCR, and TCRdb's table has in-frame clones only and misses some. The table shows about 130,000 clones, with 90% to 95% occurring only once. Seattle-derived patients entered the study during active infection and were followed longitudinally. The chain carries TRBV9 and TRBJ2-3; D ambiguous. Sequencing input: peripheral blood. The sequence came from a man aged 50-60 years with COVID-19, enrolled during active disease. CDR3 in DNA: TGTGCCAGCAGCGTAGGAATCTCCGGGTGGACAGATACGCAGTATTTT. Residues: CASSVGISGWTDTQYF. The variable domain in full, with the rest retrieved from reference TRBV9 and TRBJ2-3, is DSGVTQTPKHLITATGQRVTLRCSPRSGDLSVYWYQQSLDQGLQFLIQYYNGEERAKGNILERFSAQQFPDLHSELNLSSLELGDSALYFCASSVGISGWTDTQYFGPGTRLTVL.